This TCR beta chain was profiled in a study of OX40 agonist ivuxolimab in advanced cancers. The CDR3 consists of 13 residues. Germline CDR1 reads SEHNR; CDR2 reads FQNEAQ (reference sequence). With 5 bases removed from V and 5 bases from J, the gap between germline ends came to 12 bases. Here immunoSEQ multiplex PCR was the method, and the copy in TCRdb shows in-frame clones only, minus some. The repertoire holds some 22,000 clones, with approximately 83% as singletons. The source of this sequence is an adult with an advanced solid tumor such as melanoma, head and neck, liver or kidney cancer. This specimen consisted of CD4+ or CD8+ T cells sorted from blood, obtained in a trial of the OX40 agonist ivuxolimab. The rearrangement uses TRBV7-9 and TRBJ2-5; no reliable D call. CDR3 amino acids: CASSASLLETQYF. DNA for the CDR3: TGTGCCAGCAGCGCCAGTCTGTTGGAGACCCAGTACTTC.